The 4 T cell receptor beta chains reported below all come from one sample, sequenced in a study of T cell repertoires in cytomegalovirus infection. TCRdb called the reads again in MiXCR, with one record for every CDR3 protein. The sample has around 710,000 distinct CDR3 sequences, almost 30% seen once; the top ten hold about an eighth. No antigen has been assigned to these receptors. The sequencing here drew on cultured CD8+ T cells from PBMCs, taken from culture after CMV antigen stimulation. The receptors derive from a human donor in good health (CMV status not recorded). Some clones in this sample may be carry-over from other donors' samples.

The chain uses TRBV5-8 and TRBJ2-1, with D unclear. The V and J ends lost 6 bases and 7 bases respectively, with 11 bases between them. The CDR3 is 12 amino acids. CDR1 SGHTS and CDR2 YDEGEE come from the germline V gene. The CDR3 DNA reads as TGTGCCAGCATTCCCACCCGAAATGAGCAGTTCTTC. It translates to CASIPTRNEQFF.

This clonotype appeared once. V gene TRBV29-1 combines with J gene TRBJ2-7; 8 nucleotides align to TRBD1. This CDR3 has 15 residues. CDR1 and CDR2 (germline): SQVTM, ANQGSEA. The V and J ends lost 3 bases and 3 bases, in that order; junction bases with no gene match: 10. The CDR3 DNA reads as TGCAGCGTTGAGCTTGCTGGACAGGGCGACTACGAGCAGTACTTC. This sequence encodes CSVELAGQGDYEQYF.

This clonotype has only a few counts. This sequence joins TRBV12-3 or TRBV12-4 and TRBJ2-5, with TRBD2 identical over 15 bases. V lost 6 bases, J lost 5 bases, and 13 bases stayed unmatched. This CDR3 has 18 amino acids. The CDR3 nucleotides read TGTGCCAGCAGCCGAAGACGGACTAGCGGGGGGGTGTTGGAGACCCAGTACTTC. Its translation is CASSRRRTSGGVLETQYF.

This clonotype came up many times. The rearrangement uses TRBV12-3 or TRBV12-4 and TRBJ1-1; no definite D call. Trimming removed 8 bases at V and 0 bases at J, with 10 bases between. The CDR3 spans 13 residues. CDR3 region: CASLDGMNTEAFF. As DNA, the CDR3 is TGTGCCAGCCTGGACGGTATGAACACTGAAGCTTTCTTT.